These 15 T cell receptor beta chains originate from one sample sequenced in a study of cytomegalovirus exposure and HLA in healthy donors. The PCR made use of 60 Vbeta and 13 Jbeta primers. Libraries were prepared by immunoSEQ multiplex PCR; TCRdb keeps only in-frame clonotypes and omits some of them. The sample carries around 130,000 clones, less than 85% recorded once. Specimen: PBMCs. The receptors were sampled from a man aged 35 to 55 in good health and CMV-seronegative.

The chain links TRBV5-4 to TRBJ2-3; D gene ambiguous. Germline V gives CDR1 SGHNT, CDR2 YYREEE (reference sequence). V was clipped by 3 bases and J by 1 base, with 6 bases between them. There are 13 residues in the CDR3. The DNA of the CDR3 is TGTGCCAGCAGCTCGGCGGGCACAGATACGCAGTATTTT. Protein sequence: CASSSAGTDTQYF.

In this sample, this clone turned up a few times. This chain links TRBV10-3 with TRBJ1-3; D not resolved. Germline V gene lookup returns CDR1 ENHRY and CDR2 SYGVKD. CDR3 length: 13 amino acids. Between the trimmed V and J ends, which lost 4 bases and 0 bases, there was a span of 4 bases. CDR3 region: CAISGSSGNTIYF. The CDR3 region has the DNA TGTGCCATCAGTGGCAGCTCTGGAAACACCATATATTTT.

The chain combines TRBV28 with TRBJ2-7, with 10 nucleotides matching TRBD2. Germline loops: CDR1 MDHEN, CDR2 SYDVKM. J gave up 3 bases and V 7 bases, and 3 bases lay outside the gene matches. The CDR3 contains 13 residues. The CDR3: CASKIAGGYEQYF. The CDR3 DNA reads TGTGCCAGCAAAATAGCGGGAGGCTACGAGCAGTACTTC.

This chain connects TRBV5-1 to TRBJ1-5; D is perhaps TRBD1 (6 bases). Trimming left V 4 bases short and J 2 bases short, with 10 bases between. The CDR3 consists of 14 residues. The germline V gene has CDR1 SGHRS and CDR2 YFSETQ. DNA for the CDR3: TGCGCCAGCAGCGATTCAGGGGGCAATCAGCCCCAGCATTTT. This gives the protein CASSDSGGNQPQHF.

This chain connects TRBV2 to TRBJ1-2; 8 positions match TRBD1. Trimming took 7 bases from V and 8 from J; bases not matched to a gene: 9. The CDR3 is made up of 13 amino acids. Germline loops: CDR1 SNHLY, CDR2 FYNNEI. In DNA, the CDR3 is TGTGCCAGCACCTTGGGACAGGCGGAAGGCTACACCTTC. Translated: CASTLGQAEGYTF. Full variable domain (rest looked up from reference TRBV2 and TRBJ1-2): EPEVTQTPSHQVTQMGQEVILRCVPISNHLYFYWYRQILGQKVEFLVSFYNNEISEKSEIFDDQFSVERPDGSNFTLKIRSTKLEDSAMYFCASTLGQAEGYTFGSGTRLTVV.

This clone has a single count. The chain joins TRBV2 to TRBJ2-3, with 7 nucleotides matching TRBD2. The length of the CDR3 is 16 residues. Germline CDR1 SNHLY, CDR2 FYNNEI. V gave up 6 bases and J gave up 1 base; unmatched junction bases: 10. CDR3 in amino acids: CASSPTGRVGTDTQYF. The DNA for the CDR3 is TGTGCCAGCAGCCCAACTGGGAGGGTAGGCACAGATACGCAGTATTTT.

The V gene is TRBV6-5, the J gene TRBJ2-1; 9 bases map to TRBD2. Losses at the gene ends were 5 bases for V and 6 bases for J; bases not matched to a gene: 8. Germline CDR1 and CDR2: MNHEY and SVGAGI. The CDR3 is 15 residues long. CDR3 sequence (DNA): TGTGCCAGCAGTCAGACTAGCGGTCCGGGCAATGAGCAGTTCTTC. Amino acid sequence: CASSQTSGPGNEQFF.

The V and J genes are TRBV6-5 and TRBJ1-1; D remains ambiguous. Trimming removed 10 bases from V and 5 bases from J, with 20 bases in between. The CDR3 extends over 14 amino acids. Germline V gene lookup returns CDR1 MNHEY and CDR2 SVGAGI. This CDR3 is CATTPWASKTEAFF. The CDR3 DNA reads TGTGCCACCACCCCCTGGGCCTCCAAGACTGAAGCTTTCTTT.

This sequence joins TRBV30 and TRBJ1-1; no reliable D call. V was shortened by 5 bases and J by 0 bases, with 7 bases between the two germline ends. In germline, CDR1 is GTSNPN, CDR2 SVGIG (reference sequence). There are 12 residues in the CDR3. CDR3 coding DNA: TGTGCCTGGGGCAGGTTGAACACTGAAGCTTTCTTT. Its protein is CAWGRLNTEAFF.

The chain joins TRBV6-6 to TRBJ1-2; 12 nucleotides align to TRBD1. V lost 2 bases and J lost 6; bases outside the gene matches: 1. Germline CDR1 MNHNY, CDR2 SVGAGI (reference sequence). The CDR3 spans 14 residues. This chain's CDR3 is CASSYGTGGNGYTF. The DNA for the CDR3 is TGTGCCAGCAGTTACGGGACAGGGGGCAATGGCTACACCTTC.

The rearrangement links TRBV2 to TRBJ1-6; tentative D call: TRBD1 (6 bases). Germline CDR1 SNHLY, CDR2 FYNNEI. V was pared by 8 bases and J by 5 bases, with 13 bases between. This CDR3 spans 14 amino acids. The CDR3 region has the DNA TGTGCCAGCGGCCGGGACACACATAATTCACCCCTCCACTTT. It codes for CASGRDTHNSPLHF.

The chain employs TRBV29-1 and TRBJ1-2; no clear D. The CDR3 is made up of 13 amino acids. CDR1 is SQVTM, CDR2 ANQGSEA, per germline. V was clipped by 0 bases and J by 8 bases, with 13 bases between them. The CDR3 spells CSVEDLEQRGYTF. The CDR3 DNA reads TGCAGCGTTGAAGATCTCGAACAGCGGGGCTACACCTTC.

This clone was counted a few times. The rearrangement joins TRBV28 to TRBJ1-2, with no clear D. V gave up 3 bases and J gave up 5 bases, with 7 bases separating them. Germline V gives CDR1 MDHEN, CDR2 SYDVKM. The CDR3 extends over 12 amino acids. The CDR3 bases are TGTGCCAGCAGTTTTCACGGTTATGGCTACACCTTC. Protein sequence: CASSFHGYGYTF.

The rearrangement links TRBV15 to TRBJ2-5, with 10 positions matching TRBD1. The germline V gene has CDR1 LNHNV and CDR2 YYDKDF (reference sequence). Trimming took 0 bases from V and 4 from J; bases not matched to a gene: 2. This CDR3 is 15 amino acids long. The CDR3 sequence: CATSRDWDRGETQYF. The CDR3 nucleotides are TGTGCCACCAGCAGAGATTGGGACAGGGGAGAGACCCAGTACTTC.

The CDR3 sequence is CPPRGETQYF. In nucleotides, the CDR3 is TGTCCCCCGAGGGGGGAGACCCAGTACTTC. This chain connects TRBV11-3 to TRBJ2-5; TRBD1 might be the D (6 bases). The CDR3 is made up of 10 amino acids. Germline V gives CDR1 SGHNT, CDR2 YENEEA.